This TCR beta chain was documented in a study of T cell responses to AZD1222 COVID-19 vaccine. Study-wide context: Some second doses came at about 4 weeks and others at about 12 weeks; these were pooled.

From germline, CDR1 is MNHEY and CDR2 SVGAGI. V was clipped by 5 bases and J by 2 bases, with 12 bases between them. This CDR3 is 14 amino acids long. This clone was observed once. The antigen is unknown. Study observations and caveats: Spike-specific TCR breadth and depth went up after people got two AZD1222 doses. Clonal diversity may have been underestimated, and the donors were mostly white British, with more females than males.

Profiling relied on immunoSEQ multiplex PCR, and the TCRdb table lists in-frame clones only, not all of them. The table records 80,000 to 95,000 clones, about 90% of them present only once. Here the sequenced sample was peripheral blood, taken on day 0 of AZD1222 vaccination. The TCR sequence derives from an adult in good health. The chain recombines TRBV6-5 with TRBJ1-2, with a possible D match to TRBD1 (5 bases). CDR3 in DNA: TGTGCCAGCAGTCGCACTCAGGGAAACTATGGCTACACCTTC. Residues: CASSRTQGNYGYTF.